Listed below are T cell receptor beta chains from one sample, sequenced in a study of cytomegalovirus exposure and HLA in healthy donors. The assay was immunoSEQ multiplex PCR, and TCRdb's table has in-frame clones only and misses some. The sample holds under 200,000 clones, more than 65% seen once. Sequenced material: PBMCs. The source is a woman aged 25 to 39 in good health and CMV-seronegative. Both conserved end residues are part of each CDR3. The order of the fields is CDR3 protein, CDR3 DNA, J gene, clone size, V gene, D gene. The D gene is left open where the match is weak. For some rows the clone size is stated as once, few or many, or as a class when expanded; others skip it.

CASSLTGAGSGGYTF | TGTGCCAGCAGCTTAACGGGGGCAGGGTCAGGTGGCTACACCTTC | TRBJ1-2 | few | TRBV7-3 | .
CASSLLPGSRTDTQYF | TGTGCCAGCAGCCTCTTGCCGGGTTCGCGCACAGATACGCAGTATTTT | TRBJ2-3 | . | TRBV7-2 | .
CASSLSSGPTYNEQFF | TGTGCCAGCAGCCTGTCTAGCGGCCCGACCTACAATGAGCAGTTCTTC | TRBJ2-1 | . | TRBV14 | TRBD2
CASSLAGAYEQYF | TGTGCCAGCAGCTTAGCAGGAGCTTACGAGCAGTACTTC | TRBJ2-7 | once | TRBV7-8 | .
CASSWTSGGNYQETQYF | TGCGCCAGCAGTTGGACTAGCGGGGGGAACTACCAAGAGACCCAGTACTTC | TRBJ2-5 | . | TRBV5-1 | TRBD2
CASSRGDSYGDNEQFF | TGTGCCAGCAGCCGGGGGGACTCCTATGGAGACAATGAGCAGTTCTTC | TRBJ2-1 | . | TRBV7-2 | TRBD2
CASSWTGSGYTF | TGTGCCAGCAGCTGGACAGGGTCGGGCTACACCTTC | TRBJ1-2 | few | TRBV11-2 | TRBD1
CASSRQGLDIQYF | TGTGCCAGCAGTCGACAGGGGTTGGACATTCAGTACTTC | TRBJ2-4 | . | TRBV6-5 | TRBD1
CASSPDRVVSYEQYF | TGTGCCAGCTCACCAGACCGGGTCGTTTCCTACGAGCAGTACTTC | TRBJ2-7 | . | TRBV18 | .
CASDRVFSTDTQYF | TGTGCCAGCGACAGGGTTTTCTCCACAGATACGCAGTATTTT | TRBJ2-3 | once | TRBV7-9 | TRBD1
CATSRESAGELFF | TGTGCCACCTCAAGGGAGTCCGCCGGGGAGCTGTTTTTT | TRBJ2-2 | . | TRBV4-2 | .
CASSLDLTMNTEAFF | TGTGCCAGCAGCTTAGACTTAACAATGAACACTGAAGCTTTCTTT | TRBJ1-1 | . | TRBV11-2 | .
CASRIGTSGAYNEQFF | TGCGCCAGCAGGATCGGGACTAGCGGGGCTTACAATGAGCAGTTCTTC | TRBJ2-1 | once | TRBV5-1 | TRBD2
CASSPLDRTNYGYTF | TGTGCCAGCTCACCACTGGACAGGACGAACTATGGCTACACCTTC | TRBJ1-2 | . | TRBV18 | TRBD1
CASSLADGGMNTEAFF | TGTGCCAGCAGCTTGGCAGACGGGGGGATGAACACTGAAGCTTTCTTT | TRBJ1-1 | . | TRBV7-9 | .
CASSLVSGGGNEQFF | TGTGCCAGCAGCTTAGTGAGCGGGGGCGGAAATGAGCAGTTCTTC | TRBJ2-1 | . | TRBV7-2 | TRBD2
CASSPGLLHTGELFF | TGTGCCAGCAGCCCAGGACTACTGCACACCGGGGAGCTGTTTTTT | TRBJ2-2 | . | TRBV7-6 | .
CASSLSLGGGQETQYF | TGTGCTAGCAGCCTATCCCTGGGCGGGGGGCAAGAGACCCAGTACTTC | TRBJ2-5 | . | TRBV7-7 | TRBD2
CASSIVAGTQPQHF | TGTGCCAGTAGTATAGTTGCAGGCACTCAGCCCCAGCATTTT | TRBJ1-5 | . | TRBV19 | .
CASSLRTGGLSEQYF | TGTGCCAGCAGCCTTAGGACAGGGGGCCTTTCCGAGCAGTACTTC | TRBJ2-7 | once | TRBV5-8 | TRBD1
CASGTSTQETQYF | TGTGCCAGTGGGACTAGCACACAAGAGACCCAGTACTTC | TRBJ2-5 | . | TRBV2 | TRBD2
CASSRGGTSAVYEQYF | TGTGCCAGCAGCAGGGGTGGGACTAGCGCAGTCTACGAGCAGTACTTC | TRBJ2-7 | . | TRBV28 | TRBD2
CASSESSSGTIFGEQYF | TGTGCCAGCAGCGAAAGCTCTTCCGGGACAATTTTCGGCGAGCAGTACTTC | TRBJ2-7 | . | TRBV9 | .
CASSQTSKGASTDTQYF | TGCGCCAGCAGCCAAACATCCAAGGGGGCGAGCACAGATACGCAGTATTTT | TRBJ2-3 | . | TRBV4-3 | TRBD1
CASSPQGPITNEKLFF | TGTGCCAGCTCACCGCAGGGGCCAATAACTAATGAAAAACTGTTTTTT | TRBJ1-4 | . | TRBV18 | .
CASSWTPGLAGATDTQYF | TGTGCCAGCAGCTGGACCCCGGGACTAGCGGGAGCCACAGATACGCAGTATTTT | TRBJ2-3 | few | TRBV7-2 | TRBD2